Following are 9 T cell receptor beta chains from one sample sequenced in a study of beta chain features in type 1 diabetes. As every portion of the isolated RNA was reverse transcribed, the sequencing read expressed TCRB transcripts. The repertoire was sequenced with immunoSEQ multiplex PCR; TCRdb's copy has only in-frame clones and lacks some. The profile shows under 450,000 clones, 14% of them singletons. Input material: naive CD4+ T cells from blood. These receptors were taken from a man under 40 in good health.

This clone was counted a few times. In nucleotides, the CDR3 is TGTGCCAGCAGCCCCCTTGGGGGGTACGGCGGGGAGCTGTTTTTT. This gives the protein CASSPLGGYGGELFF. J is TRBJ2-2 and V is TRBV27, with a weak D call TRBD2 (6 bases). The CDR3 has 15 amino acids. Trimming removed 6 bases at V and 7 bases at J, with 18 bases between. Germline loops: CDR1 MNHEY, CDR2 SMNVEV (reference sequence).

This clone came up a few times. The rearrangement joins TRBV30 to TRBJ2-1; 7 positions agree with TRBD1. Germline values: CDR1 GTSNPN, CDR2 SVGIG (reference sequence). The CDR3 covers 12 residues. Losses at the gene ends were 3 bases for V and 8 bases for J; bases not matched to a gene: 4. The CDR3: CAWRTGPHEQFF. In DNA, the CDR3 is TGTGCCTGGAGGACAGGGCCCCATGAGCAGTTCTTC.

This clone was counted only a few times. The chain is built from TRBV28 and TRBJ2-4; 12 bases agree with TRBD1. This CDR3 spans 19 amino acids. V trimming: 6 bases; J trimming: 0 bases; junction bases outside the gene matches: 12. CDR1 and CDR2 (germline): MDHEN, SYDVKM. CDR3 DNA sequence: TGTGCCAGCAGGACCGGGACAGGGGGCTCCTTACTAGCCAAAAACATTCAGTACTTC. Translation: CASRTGTGGSLLAKNIQYF. Looking up the rest from reference TRBV28 and TRBJ2-4 gives the full variable domain: DVKVTQSSRYLVKRTGEKVFLECVQDMDHENMFWYRQDPGLGLRLIYFSYDVKMKEKGDIPEGYSVSREKKERFSLILESASTNQTSMYLCASRTGTGGSLLAKNIQYFGAGTRLSVL.

CDR3 DNA: TGCGCCAGCAGCACCCCTATCCCATCCAAGGTTGGGGGCACGCAGTATTTT. Its translation is CASSTPIPSKVGGTQYF. The V gene is TRBV4-1, the J gene TRBJ2-3; D possibly corresponds to TRBD1 (6 bases). The germline V and J ends were trimmed by 5 bases and 9 bases, with 27 bases remaining between them. The CDR3 length is 17 residues. Germline V gene data show CDR1 as MGHRA and CDR2 as YSYEKL.

The V gene is TRBV19, the J gene TRBJ2-5, with a tentative D call TRBD2 (5 bases). V was shortened by 5 bases and J by 5 bases, with 12 bases between the two germline ends. CDR3 length equals 13 residues. CDR1 LNHDA and CDR2 SQIVND come from the germline V gene (reference sequence). Here the CDR3 DNA reads TGTGCCAGTAGTCCCGGACTCAGGGAGACCCAGTACTTC. Amino acids: CASSPGLRETQYF.

This clone was seen more than once but under ten times. This rearrangement joins TRBV29-1 to TRBJ2-1, with D unresolved. Between the trimmed V and J ends, which lost 0 bases and 9 bases, there was a span of 3 bases. This CDR3 region has 10 residues. Germline CDR1 reads SQVTM; CDR2 reads ANQGSEA. The CDR3 DNA is TGCAGCGTTGAAGAGAGTGAGCAGTTCTTC. Translated: CSVEESEQFF.

Details on this clone: This same CDR3 is encoded by further DNA sequences in the sample. The rearrangement links TRBV20-1 to TRBJ2-5; no reliable D call. The CDR3 extends over 10 amino acids. The V end lost 3 bases, the J end lost 5 bases, and 4 bases lay between the germline ends. Germline V gene sequence: CDR1 DFQATT, CDR2 SNEGSKA (reference sequence). The CDR3 region has the DNA TGCAGTGCTAGCGGGGAGACCCAGTACTTC. Its protein product is CSASGETQYF.

The chain recombines TRBV19 with TRBJ2-7; D is perhaps TRBD2 (6 bases). CDR3 length: 15 residues. Trimming stripped 3 bases from V and 2 bases from J, with 14 bases between. Per the germline V gene, CDR1 is LNHDA and CDR2 is SQIVND (reference sequence). CDR3 nucleotide sequence: TGTGCCAGTAGTATTACTACGGGACTTACCTACGAGCAGTACTTC. It yields the protein CASSITTGLTYEQYF.

In this sample, this clone turned up a few times. The rearrangement links TRBV5-1 to TRBJ2-1; D unclear. V shed 0 bases and J shed 7 bases, with 11 bases lying between them. The length of the CDR3 is 14 residues. Germline assignment: CDR1 SGHRS and CDR2 YFSETQ. DNA of the CDR3: TGCGCCAGCAGCTTGGCCTCCTTCGGGAATGAGCAGTTCTTC. Translated: CASSLASFGNEQFF.